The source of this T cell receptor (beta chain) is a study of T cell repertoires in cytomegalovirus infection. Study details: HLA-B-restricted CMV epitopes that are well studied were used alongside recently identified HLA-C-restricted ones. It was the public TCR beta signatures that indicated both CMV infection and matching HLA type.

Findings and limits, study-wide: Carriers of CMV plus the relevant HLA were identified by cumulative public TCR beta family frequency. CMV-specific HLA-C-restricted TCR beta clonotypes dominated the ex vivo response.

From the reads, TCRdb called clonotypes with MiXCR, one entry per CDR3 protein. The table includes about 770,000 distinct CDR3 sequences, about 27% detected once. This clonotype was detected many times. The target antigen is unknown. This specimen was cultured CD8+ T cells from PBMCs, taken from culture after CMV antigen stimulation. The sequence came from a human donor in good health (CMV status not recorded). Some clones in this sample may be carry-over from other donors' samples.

This chain's CDR3 is CASSSSADTQYF. The DNA for the CDR3 is TGTGCCAGCAGCTCCTCGGCAGATACGCAGTATTTT. V gene TRBV27 combines with J gene TRBJ2-3; D uncertain. The CDR3 has 12 residues. V was shortened by 6 bases and J by 4 bases, with 8 bases between the two germline ends. Per the germline V gene, CDR1 is MNHEY and CDR2 is SMNVEV (reference sequence).